The 14 T cell receptor beta chains below come from one sample, sequenced in a study of blood T cell repertoires in COVID-19. This table comes from immunoSEQ multiplex PCR, and its TCRdb copy is limited to in-frame clones, with some not included. The sample has more than 350,000 clones; around nine tenths are singletons. The sample comprised PBMCs or T cells enriched from blood (not recorded which). The receptor set was obtained from a woman under 30 who had been exposed to COVID-19.

The chain is built from TRBV11-1 and TRBJ2-7, with TRBD1 as a possible D gene (5 bases). CDR1 is SGHAT and CDR2 is FQDESV in the germline V gene (reference sequence). The CDR3 has 13 amino acids. Trimming removed 5 bases at V and 3 bases at J, with 11 bases between. The CDR3 DNA reads TGTGCCAGCAGCATAGGGGCCAGCTACGAGCAGTACTTC. Encoded protein: CASSIGASYEQYF.

This clone showed up just a few times. The gene calls are TRBV9 and TRBJ1-1; TRBD1 matches 10 bases. The germline V gene has CDR1 SGDLS and CDR2 YYNGEE. Unmatched junction bases numbered 6, after V lost 3 bases and J lost 4 bases. The CDR3 is made up of 15 amino acids. The chain's CDR3 is CASSDARTGGTEAFF. The CDR3 DNA reads TGTGCCAGCAGCGACGCCCGGACAGGGGGCACTGAAGCTTTCTTT.

The chain couples TRBV19 to TRBJ2-5, with 8 bases fitting TRBD2. V lost 1 base to trimming and J lost 5 bases; unmatched junction nucleotides: 9. The CDR3 runs to 16 residues. Per germline, CDR1 LNHDA and CDR2 SQIVND (reference sequence). In nucleotides, the CDR3 is TGTGCCAGTAGTATAGGTAACGGGAGGGCGAGGGAGACCCAGTACTTC. Translation gives CASSIGNGRARETQYF.

The rearrangement joins TRBV7-2 to TRBJ2-7; 8 bases line up with TRBD2. Germline CDR1 SGHTA, CDR2 FQGNSA. Trimming removed 4 bases from V and 4 bases from J; junction bases left unmatched: 0. The CDR3 totals 12 residues. DNA for the CDR3: TGTGCCAGCAGCTCTAGCGGGTACGAGCAGTACTTC. Its protein is CASSSSGYEQYF.

The J gene is TRBJ2-2, the V gene TRBV6-5, with 12 bases aligning to TRBD2. The CDR3 covers 15 residues. CDR1 is MNHEY, CDR2 SVGAGI, per germline. Losses at the gene ends were 5 bases for V and 6 bases for J; bases not matched to a gene: 4. CDR3 loop: CASSRLAGAPGELFF. In DNA form, the CDR3 reads TGTGCCAGCAGTCGACTAGCGGGGGCCCCCGGGGAGCTGTTTTTT.

A few counts support this clone. The CDR3 sequence is CASSQRSASGGSGNTIYF. CDR3 in DNA: TGCGCCAGCAGCCAACGCTCCGCCTCGGGGGGCTCTGGAAACACCATATATTTT. This chain joins TRBV4-3 and TRBJ1-3, with D possibly matching TRBD1 (5 bases). The CDR3 is made up of 18 amino acids. The V end was cut by 2 bases, the J end by 0 bases, with 17 bases between. Per germline, CDR1 LGHNA and CDR2 YSLEER.

V is TRBV4-1 and J is TRBJ1-2; perhaps TRBD1 as D (5 bases). The germline V and J ends were trimmed by 0 bases and 8 bases, with 13 bases remaining between them. In germline, CDR1 is MGHRA, CDR2 YSYEKL. The CDR3 is 14 amino acids. The CDR3 is CASSQDQGRPGYTF. As DNA, the CDR3 is TGCGCCAGCAGCCAAGATCAGGGCAGGCCGGGCTACACCTTC.

The chain employs TRBV6-5 and TRBJ2-5, with 9 positions matching TRBD1. The V gene end was trimmed by 5 bases and the J gene end by 3 bases; junction bases not matched to a gene: 4. This CDR3 region has 14 residues. The germline V gene encodes CDR1 MNHEY and CDR2 SVGAGI. The CDR3 DNA is TGTGCCAGCAGTCCCTGGACAGGGGAAGAGACCCAGTACTTC. Translation: CASSPWTGEETQYF.

The J gene is TRBJ2-3, the V gene TRBV7-2, with a tentative D call TRBD2 (6 bases). Trimming pared 4 bases from V and 0 bases from J, leaving 11 bases between. The CDR3 has 15 amino acids. From germline, CDR1 is SGHTA and CDR2 FQGNSA. The CDR3 reads CASSSLARSTDTQYF. The CDR3 nucleotides read TGTGCCAGCAGCTCCCTAGCGAGAAGCACAGATACGCAGTATTTT.

This sequence joins TRBV9 and TRBJ1-3; TRBD1 matches 11 bases. This CDR3 spans 14 amino acids. CDR1 and CDR2 from the germline V gene are SGDLS and YYNGEE. V dropped 3 bases and J dropped 8; count of bases not matched to a gene: 4. The CDR3 sequence is CASSDGDRGDTIYF. CDR3 nucleotide sequence: TGTGCCAGCAGCGATGGGGACAGGGGGGACACCATATATTTT.

The CDR3 DNA follows: TGTGCCAGCAGCTTTAGGACTAGCGGGGCCCCGGTCGGCTACGAGCAGTACTTC. This encodes CASSFRTSGAPVGYEQYF. The chain employs TRBV7-3 and TRBJ2-7; TRBD2 aligns across 12 bases. Germline CDR1 is SGHTA and CDR2 is FQGTGA. The length of the CDR3 is 18 residues. After removal of 3 bases from V and 3 bases from J, the junction contained 12 bases not matched to a gene.

The V gene is TRBV7-9, the J gene TRBJ2-5, with a possible D match to TRBD1 (5 bases). The length of the CDR3 is 16 residues. Trimming removed 2 bases at V and 5 bases at J, with 18 bases between. CDR1 SEHNR and CDR2 FQNEAQ come from the germline V gene (reference sequence). This chain's CDR3 is CASSLYPDTSGETQYF. The DNA of the CDR3 is TGTGCCAGCAGCTTATACCCCGACACATCAGGGGAGACCCAGTACTTC.

This sequence joins TRBV10-1 and TRBJ2-7, with TRBD1 identical over 7 bases. With 5 bases clipped from V and 3 bases from J, the junction kept 4 bases outside the gene matches. The germline V gene encodes CDR1 WNHNN and CDR2 SYGVQD (reference sequence). The CDR3 length is 13 residues. CDR3 sequence (DNA): TGCGCCAGCAGTCACAGGGGATACTACGAGCAGTACTTC. Amino acid sequence: CASSHRGYYEQYF.

The rearrangement links TRBV19 to TRBJ2-7; TRBD2 aligns across 15 bases. After removal of 5 bases from V and 4 bases from J, the junction contained 3 bases not matched to a gene. The CDR3 consists of 15 residues. Germline V gene data show CDR1 as LNHDA and CDR2 as SQIVND (reference sequence). The CDR3 nucleotides read TGTGCCAGTAGTCCGGGACTAGCGGGGGGATACGAGCAGTACTTC. Translation: CASSPGLAGGYEQYF.